The rows below give T cell receptor beta chains drawn from one sample of a study of T cells in Graves' hyperthyroidism and ophthalmopathy. A single record per CDR3 protein comes from TCRdb applying MiXCR to the multiplex PCR reads. The sample comprises around 210,000 distinct CDR3 sequences, roughly 17% of which are singletons, and roughly 55% rests with the top ten. The sequencing sample was made of blood. The receptors originated from a woman in her forties or fifties with Graves' hyperthyroidism. Both conserved end residues are trimmed from each CDR3. Each record gives: V gene, D gene, J gene, CDR3 protein. A D gene is named only where the DNA matches it firmly.

V: TRBV28
D: .
J: .
CDR3: ASSGSGLRNEQY

V: TRBV5-1
D: TRBD2
J: TRBJ2-7
CDR3: ASSLAGLSSYEQY

V: TRBV11-2
D: TRBD1
J: TRBJ2-7
CDR3: ASSGGQAVLEQY

V: TRBV7-8
D: .
J: TRBJ2-7
CDR3: ASSAVGDSYEQY

V: TRBV11-2
D: .
J: TRBJ1-6
CDR3: ASSLGRGQGIYNSPLH

V: TRBV4-1
D: .
J: TRBJ2-3
CDR3: ASSPNSEGLYTDTQY

V: TRBV27
D: TRBD2
J: TRBJ2-7
CDR3: ASSAFPGTSGHNSYEQY

V: TRBV19
D: .
J: TRBJ1-2
CDR3: ASSDRKLGYT

V: TRBV7-2
D: TRBD2
J: TRBJ2-7
CDR3: ASRQTSGGLQQY

V: TRBV5-5
D: .
J: TRBJ2-6
CDR3: ASSLDWSGANVLT

V: TRBV27
D: .
J: TRBJ2-7
CDR3: ASSLTGLLSEQY

V: TRBV28
D: TRBD1
J: TRBJ1-5
CDR3: ASSWTGGNNQPQH

V: TRBV20-1
D: .
J: TRBJ2-7
CDR3: SAHHPAGAYEQY

V: TRBV30
D: .
J: TRBJ2-3
CDR3: AWSSFLAKGDTQY

V: TRBV20-1
D: .
J: TRBJ2-3
CDR3: SARAAGTDTQY

V: TRBV27
D: .
J: TRBJ1-5
CDR3: ASRAESNQPQH

V: TRBV2
D: TRBD2
J: TRBJ2-3
CDR3: ASSGRASGADTQY

V: TRBV28
D: .
J: TRBJ2-3
CDR3: ASSSLGTLGY

V: TRBV19
D: .
J: TRBJ2-4
CDR3: ASSIHTRPTAKNIQY

V: TRBV3-1
D: TRBD2
J: TRBJ2-5
CDR3: ASSLGTSGSETQY

V: TRBV18
D: TRBD2
J: TRBJ2-7
CDR3: ASSPWREAYEQY

V: TRBV14
D: .
J: TRBJ2-5
CDR3: ASSQDLGTRGTQY

V: TRBV6-5
D: .
J: TRBJ2-7
CDR3: ASSYGPSSYEQY

V: TRBV29-1
D: .
J: TRBJ1-3
CDR3: SVSETAGNTIY

V: TRBV29-1
D: .
J: TRBJ1-1
CDR3: SVEWNTEAF

V: TRBV2
D: .
J: TRBJ1-2
CDR3: ASSPTRQPTYGYT

V: TRBV12-3/TRBV12-4
D: .
J: TRBJ1-5
CDR3: ASRVGQRGNQPQH

V: TRBV5-1
D: .
J: TRBJ2-7
CDR3: ASSKDREGSYEQY

V: TRBV6-1
D: TRBD1
J: TRBJ1-6
CDR3: ASSEIRGQGGSPLH

V: TRBV7-3
D: .
J: TRBJ1-2
CDR3: ASSLQQGNYGYT

V: TRBV7-2
D: TRBD2
J: TRBJ2-3
CDR3: ASSRSSGSTDTQY

V: TRBV28
D: .
J: TRBJ2-1
CDR3: ASSLLYHRQSEQF

V: TRBV29-1
D: .
J: TRBJ2-5
CDR3: SVNWVGRQETQY

V: TRBV7-2
D: TRBD2
J: TRBJ2-7
CDR3: ASSRSGTSGGSEQY

V: TRBV6-6
D: .
J: TRBJ2-1
CDR3: ASSYTNNNEQF

V: TRBV20-1
D: TRBD2
J: TRBJ2-7
CDR3: SARELAEITYEQY

V: TRBV20-1
D: .
J: TRBJ2-7
CDR3: SARDVTRGPYEQY

V: TRBV20-1
D: .
J: TRBJ1-6
CDR3: SAPSGSSYNSPLH

V: TRBV6-5
D: .
J: TRBJ2-5
CDR3: ASSYSSGLAGLHRKTQY

V: TRBV29-1
D: .
J: TRBJ2-2
CDR3: SVQKNTGELF

V: TRBV24-1
D: TRBD1
J: TRBJ2-6
CDR3: ASGDSSGANVLT

V: TRBV7-8
D: .
J: TRBJ1-1
CDR3: ASSLDRANPNTEAF

V: TRBV29-1
D: TRBD2
J: TRBJ2-3
CDR3: SAGLAETDTQY

V: TRBV27
D: .
J: TRBJ1-6
CDR3: ASSRSWNSPLH

V: TRBV5-1
D: .
J: TRBJ1-1
CDR3: ASSLKAQLNTEAF